Shown below are 26 T cell receptor beta chains from a single sample sequenced in a study of blood T cell repertoires in COVID-19. Assay: immunoSEQ multiplex PCR; the TCRdb copy retains only in-frame clones and omits some. The sample contains more than 65,000 clones, about four fifths of which appear only once. The sequenced material came from peripheral blood. These TCRs come from a woman aged 80 or older with active or convalescent COVID-19.

The chain joins TRBV28 to TRBJ2-1, with D tentatively TRBD2 (5 bases). This CDR3 spans 14 amino acids. CDR1 is MDHEN and CDR2 is SYDVKM in the germline V gene. V was shortened by 4 bases and J by 4 bases, with 11 bases between the two germline ends. For the CDR3, the DNA is TGTGCCAGCAGTTATACGGGGAGATACAATGAGCAGTTCTTC. Translated, it gives CASSYTGRYNEQFF.

This chain joins TRBV3-1 (or the pseudogene TRBV3-2) and TRBJ2-5; TRBD2 is a possible D gene (5 bases). Germline CDR1 LGHDT, CDR2 YNNKEL (reference sequence). V gave up 0 bases and J gave up 5 bases, with 13 bases separating them. The CDR3 runs 15 residues. Written as DNA, the CDR3 is TGTGCCAGCAGCCAAGATTTGAGGGAAATGGAGACCCAGTACTTC. Protein sequence: CASSQDLREMETQYF.

The J gene is TRBJ1-4, the V gene TRBV6-2 or TRBV6-3; a possible D gene is TRBD1 (6 bases). The CDR3 loop spans 14 amino acids. Germline V gives CDR1 MNHEY, CDR2 SVGEGT. V was shortened by 4 bases and J by 9 bases, with 15 bases between the two germline ends. CDR3 in amino acids: CASSWNPRDKKLFF. CDR3 in DNA: TGTGCCAGCAGTTGGAACCCCAGGGACAAAAAACTGTTTTTT.

This clone has more than one count but fewer than ten. The rearrangement links TRBV7-2 to TRBJ1-4; no clear D gene. Per germline, CDR1 SGHTA and CDR2 FQGNSA. CDR3 length equals 16 residues. V was cut by 1 base and J by 3 bases, with 12 bases left in between. The CDR3 nucleotides are TGTGCCAGCAGCTTAGGTCGTTCTCGGGCTAATGAAAAACTGTTTTTT. This sequence encodes CASSLGRSRANEKLFF.

This chain links TRBV28 with TRBJ1-1, with TRBD1 matching 10 bases. The CDR3 contains 16 residues. Losses at the gene ends were 2 bases for V and 6 bases for J; bases not matched to a gene: 9. The germline V gene encodes CDR1 MDHEN and CDR2 SYDVKM. CDR3 nucleotide sequence: TGTGCCAGCAGTTTAATGGACAGGGGGATGGAGGCTGAAGCTTTCTTT. Its translation: CASSLMDRGMEAEAFF.

The rearrangement links TRBV4-3 to TRBJ1-2, with D possibly being TRBD1 (5 bases). Trimming pared 0 bases from V and 4 bases from J, leaving 9 bases between. This CDR3 comprises 14 residues. The germline CDR1 and CDR2 sequences are LGHNA and YSLEER. CDR3 sequence: CASSQERGGYGYTF. The CDR3 DNA sequence: TGCGCCAGCAGCCAAGAGCGGGGCGGCTATGGCTACACCTTC.

The rearrangement joins TRBV30 to TRBJ2-2; TRBD1 matches 10 bases. The CDR3 totals 16 residues. Germline V gene lookup returns CDR1 GTSNPN and CDR2 SVGIG (reference sequence). The J segment lost 2 bases and the V segment lost 2 bases, leaving 5 bases of the junction unmatched. The CDR3 DNA is TGTGCCTGGAGTCCCAGGACAGGGGGAAACACCGGGGAGCTGTTTTTT. It translates to CAWSPRTGGNTGELFF.

This clone was detected a few times. The J gene is TRBJ1-1, the V gene TRBV5-4, with TRBD1 matching over 10 bases. J was trimmed by 10 bases and V by 4 bases; bases with no gene match: 10. This CDR3 region has 14 residues. Germline CDR1 SGHNT, CDR2 YYREEE (reference sequence). The CDR3 bases are TGTGCCAGCAGCCCTACGACAGGGGGCCTGGTAGCTTTCTTT. Protein sequence: CASSPTTGGLVAFF.

V is TRBV18 and J is TRBJ2-1; D is ambiguous. The CDR3 contains 12 residues. Germline CDR1 reads KGHSH; CDR2 reads LQKENI. Deletions cut 5 bases from V and 3 bases from J, with 5 bases between. CDR3 sequence: CASSADYNEQFF. CDR3 bases: TGTGCCAGCTCAGCAGACTACAATGAGCAGTTCTTC.

The chain joins TRBV18 to TRBJ1-5; D is uncertain. The CDR3 is made up of 14 amino acids. Deletions cut 6 bases from V and 2 bases from J, with 11 bases between. Germline V gene sequence: CDR1 KGHSH, CDR2 LQKENI. As DNA, the CDR3 is TGTGCCAGCTCGCTAGGCCGGGGCAATCAGCCCCAGCATTTT. Its protein is CASSLGRGNQPQHF.

The rearrangement links TRBV14 to TRBJ1-6; D may be TRBD1 (5 bases). The CDR3 length is 17 residues. Germline CDR1 and CDR2: SGHDN and FVKESK. V shed 0 bases and J shed 2 bases, with 11 bases lying between them. The CDR3 protein is CASSQEAGNAYNSPLHF. The CDR3, as DNA: TGTGCCAGCAGCCAAGAGGCAGGGAACGCCTATAATTCACCCCTCCACTTT.

The chain recombines TRBV18 with TRBJ1-1; TRBD1 might be the D (6 bases). The CDR3 runs to 14 residues. V was trimmed by 3 bases and J by 1 base, leaving 9 bases between them. The V gene's germline CDR1 is KGHSH and CDR2 LQKENI. The CDR3: CASSPETGNTEAFF. The CDR3 DNA sequence: TGTGCCAGCTCACCCGAGACAGGGAACACTGAAGCTTTCTTT.

The chain carries TRBV11-2 and TRBJ1-5; D is possibly TRBD1 (6 bases). The CDR3 has 14 residues. Germline V gene lookup returns CDR1 SGHAT and CDR2 FQNNGV. Between the trimmed V and J ends, which lost 5 bases and 4 bases, there was a span of 12 bases. CDR3 DNA: TGTGCCAGCAGCCTCGAGGGGGAGAATCAGCCCCAGCATTTT. This encodes CASSLEGENQPQHF.

This clone was seen only once. The chain carries TRBV28 and TRBJ2-2, with a possible D match to TRBD1 (5 bases). The CDR3 has 14 amino acids. Germline V lookup: CDR1 MDHEN, CDR2 SYDVKM. V was cut by 2 bases and J by 5 bases, with 9 bases left in between. The CDR3 DNA is TGTGCCAGCAGTTTACCTGACAGTACCGGGGAGCTGTTTTTT. It yields the protein CASSLPDSTGELFF. Based on the CDR3 plus reference TRBV28 and TRBJ2-2, the full variable domain is DVKVTQSSRYLVKRTGEKVFLECVQDMDHENMFWYRQDPGLGLRLIYFSYDVKMKEKGDIPEGYSVSREKKERFSLILESASTNQTSMYLCASSLPDSTGELFFGEGSRLTVL.

V gene TRBV7-9 combines with J gene TRBJ2-7, with D unclear. V gave up 4 bases and J gave up 6 bases, with 16 bases separating them. CDR3 size: 14 residues. Germline V gene lookup returns CDR1 SEHNR and CDR2 FQNEAQ (reference sequence). CDR3 coding DNA: TGTGCCAGCAGCTCCCAGTCCCGGGTGCGCGAGCAGTACTTC. It yields the protein CASSSQSRVREQYF.

CDR3 sequence: CASSESVRIDGYTF. CDR3 in DNA: TGTGCCAGCAGTGAATCCGTCAGGATAGATGGCTACACCTTC. V gene TRBV6-1 combines with J gene TRBJ1-2; D unclear. The CDR3 consists of 14 residues. V was pared by 2 bases and J by 6 bases, with 13 bases between. Germline assignment: CDR1 MNHNS and CDR2 SASEGT.

This clone was found a few times. The rearrangement joins TRBV18 to TRBJ2-7, with 12 bases matching TRBD2. This CDR3 spans 17 amino acids. From germline, CDR1 is KGHSH and CDR2 LQKENI. V shed 4 bases and J 4 bases; nucleotides not matched to a gene: 11. CDR3 amino acids: CASSQRSSGGASYEQYF. DNA for the CDR3: TGTGCCAGCTCACAGCGCTCTAGCGGGGGGGCTTCTTACGAGCAGTACTTC.

DNA for the CDR3: TGTGCCAGCAGTGAAGGGACAGACTATGGCTACACCTTC. It translates to CASSEGTDYGYTF. The gene calls are TRBV2 and TRBJ1-2; D might be TRBD1 (6 bases). Between the trimmed V and J ends, which lost 1 base and 3 bases, there was a span of 6 bases. Germline CDR1 and CDR2: SNHLY and FYNNEI. This CDR3 region has 13 residues. Using reference TRBV2 and TRBJ1-2 for the parts outside the CDR3, the full variable domain is EPEVTQTPSHQVTQMGQEVILRCVPISNHLYFYWYRQILGQKVEFLVSFYNNEISEKSEIFDDQFSVERPDGSNFTLKIRSTKLEDSAMYFCASSEGTDYGYTFGSGTRLTVV.

The V call is TRBV19, the J call TRBJ2-5, with D possibly TRBD1 on 6 matching bases. This CDR3 region has 15 residues. With 0 bases removed from V and 2 bases from J, the gap between germline ends came to 10 bases. CDR1 and CDR2 from the germline V gene are LNHDA and SQIVND (reference sequence). The CDR3 loop is CASSIDLGQQETQYF. The CDR3 nucleotides are TGTGCCAGTAGTATAGATCTAGGACAGCAAGAGACCCAGTACTTC.

This chain joins TRBV5-1 and TRBJ2-1, with a weak D call TRBD1 (5 bases). The CDR3 sequence is 15 residues long. The germline CDR1 and CDR2 sequences are SGHRS and YFSETQ. Trimming removed 0 bases at V and 6 bases at J, with 13 bases between. The CDR3 loop reads CASSLGRVALNEQFF. The CDR3 DNA follows: TGCGCCAGCAGCTTGGGCAGGGTAGCCCTCAATGAGCAGTTCTTC.

The V gene is TRBV20-1, the J gene TRBJ1-2; the D gene is possibly TRBD1 (6 bases). The CDR3 is 12 residues long. Germline V gene data show CDR1 as DFQATT and CDR2 as SNEGSKA (reference sequence). With 3 bases removed from V and 6 bases from J, the gap between germline ends came to 11 bases. Here the CDR3 DNA reads TGCAGTGCTAGTGCTGGGGGCAATGGCTACACCTTC. Translated, it gives CSASAGGNGYTF.

The chain couples TRBV28 to TRBJ2-1; 10 bases map to TRBD2. After removal of 5 bases from V and 5 bases from J, the junction contained 9 bases not matched to a gene. Germline V CDR1 and CDR2: MDHEN, SYDVKM. The CDR3 covers 16 residues. CDR3 loop: CASSISGGAGHNEQFF. Here the CDR3 DNA reads TGTGCCAGCAGTATAAGCGGGGGGGCGGGCCACAATGAGCAGTTCTTC.

V gene TRBV3-1 (or the pseudogene TRBV3-2) combines with J gene TRBJ2-3, with TRBD2 identical over 10 bases. The CDR3 sequence is 16 residues long. The germline CDR1 and CDR2 sequences are LGHDT and YNNKEL (reference sequence). The V segment lost 2 bases and the J segment 2 bases; nucleotides outside the gene matches: 4. CDR3 DNA sequence: TGTGCCAGCAGCCAAAATAGCGGGGGGACCACAGATACGCAGTATTTT. This translates into CASSQNSGGTTDTQYF.

The chain uses TRBV10-3 and TRBJ2-5; D is uncertain. The CDR3 is 11 residues long. Trimming left V 6 bases short and J 3 bases short, with 5 bases between. The V gene's germline CDR1 is ENHRY and CDR2 SYGVKD. The CDR3 DNA reads as TGTGCCATCAGCTCGGAAGAGACCCAGTACTTC. Translated: CAISSEETQYF.

The chain has TRBV28 and TRBJ2-5; TRBD2 is a possible D gene (5 bases). Trimming cost V 7 bases and J 5 bases, with 8 bases left between them. Germline assignment: CDR1 MDHEN and CDR2 SYDVKM. This CDR3 region has 11 residues. The CDR3, as DNA: TGTGCCAGCATGGTAGCGGAGACCCAGTACTTC. Translated: CASMVAETQYF.

The chain has TRBV6-9 and TRBJ1-2; D is perhaps TRBD1 (6 bases). Trimming removed 6 bases from V and 6 bases from J, with 17 bases in between. Germline V gene sequence: CDR1 MNHGY, CDR2 SVAAGI. This CDR3 comprises 14 residues. The CDR3 sequence is CASRSQPTGNGYTF. The CDR3 coding sequence is TGTGCCAGCAGGAGCCAACCGACAGGAAATGGCTACACCTTC.